The present T cell receptor (beta chain) was sequenced within a study of control samples from healthy donors and cancer patients. V dropped 4 bases and J dropped 4; count of bases not matched to a gene: 12. Germline V gene data show CDR1 as SGHRS and CDR2 as YFSETQ. This CDR3 contains 17 residues. Using immunoSEQ multiplex PCR, the repertoire was profiled, and TCRdb retains in-frame clones only, with some absent. The data show tens of thousands of clones, almost 90% seen once. Sequencing was performed on PBMCs. The chain carries TRBV5-1 and TRBJ2-7; 12 bases are a match to TRBD1. This TCR came from a man aged 45-65 years with head and neck cancer. The CDR3 DNA follows: TGCGCCAGCAGCATGGGAACCGGGACAGGGGGCAGGTACGAGCAGTACTTC. This translates into CASSMGTGTGGRYEQYF.